The clone carrying this TCR beta chain showed up just a few times. Its antigen is unidentified. Full-length variable regions came from constant-region reverse primers plus semi-nested Nested Universal Primer A PCR. One entry per CDR3 protein results from TCRdb running MiXCR on the 5' RACE reads. In the table there are approximately 53,000 distinct CDR3 sequences, around 26% of which are singletons. CD4+CD45RO+CD25- cells were isolated as memory CD4+ T cells. The CDR3 length is 15 residues. Unmatched junction bases numbered 4, after V lost 5 bases and J lost 3 bases. The V gene's germline CDR1 is SEHNR and CDR2 FQNEAQ (reference sequence). General study results and limits: Tumor Treg TCRs overlapped most with tumor naive CD4+ cells. The TCR gene usage of tumor memory CD4+ T cells clustered together with blood and lymph node memory CD4+ cells and with lymph node naive CD4+ cells.

The chain recombines TRBV7-9 with TRBJ1-5, with 10 positions matching TRBD1. The TCR comes from a female donor with breast cancer. Sequences were obtained from tumor-infiltrating memory CD4+ T cells sorted from the breast tumor. As for subset: memory CD4+ T cells, CD4+CD45RO+CD25-. The CDR3 region has the DNA TGTGCCAGCAGCGGTGGGACAGGGGCCAATCAGCCCCAGCATTTT. Protein product: CASSGGTGANQPQHF.